Listed here are 22 T cell receptor beta chains from one sample, sequenced in a study of cytomegalovirus exposure and HLA in healthy donors. Primers included in the PCR were 60 Vbeta and 13 Jbeta primers. TCRdb's table, derived via immunoSEQ multiplex PCR, lists solely in-frame clones and lacks some. The table has 100,000 to 140,000 clones, less than 85% seen once. Source material: PBMCs. The receptors were gathered from a man younger than 30 in good health and CMV-seronegative.

The chain employs TRBV5-1 and TRBJ2-1, with 7 positions matching TRBD1. The V segment lost 2 bases and the J segment 8 bases; nucleotides outside the gene matches: 10. This CDR3 has 15 amino acids. CDR1 is SGHRS and CDR2 is YFSETQ in the germline V gene. CDR3 sequence: CASSFGPQGGDEQFF. In DNA form, the CDR3 reads TGCGCCAGCAGCTTCGGACCCCAAGGGGGCGATGAGCAGTTCTTC.

This chain connects TRBV28 to TRBJ2-1, with D possibly TRBD2 on 7 matching bases. Trimming left V 2 bases short and J 6 bases short, with 23 bases between. Germline-derived CDR1 and CDR2 are MDHEN and SYDVKM. This CDR3 comprises 18 residues. CDR3 DNA: TGTGCCAGCAGTTTAAGGGGGGGTAGCGGGTGGGATGGCAATGAGCAGTTCTTC. Its translation: CASSLRGGSGWDGNEQFF.

The rearrangement joins TRBV27 to TRBJ1-5; D ambiguous. The germline V and J ends were trimmed by 5 bases and 4 bases, with 12 bases remaining between them. Germline V gene lookup returns CDR1 MNHEY and CDR2 SMNVEV (reference sequence). This CDR3 is built from 14 residues. CDR3 sequence: CASSRRRTNQPQHF. CDR3 nucleotides: TGTGCCAGCAGTCGCCGACGGACTAATCAGCCCCAGCATTTT.

This chain links TRBV29-1 with TRBJ1-2; a weak D match, TRBD1 (5 bases). The germline V gene has CDR1 SQVTM and CDR2 ANQGSEA. V lost 6 bases to trimming and J lost 6 bases, with 14 bases between them. The length of the CDR3 is 12 residues. The DNA of the CDR3 is TGCAGCGTAACGGGGGGTGAGGATGGCTACACCTTC. Its protein product is CSVTGGEDGYTF.

This chain connects TRBV6-1 to TRBJ2-7; the match to TRBD2 covers 7 bases. J was trimmed by 0 bases and V by 1 base; bases with no gene match: 9. Germline-derived CDR1 and CDR2 are MNHNS and SASEGT. The CDR3 covers 17 residues. The DNA of the CDR3 is TGTGCCAGCAGTGAAGAGGCGGGGGTTTCCTTCTCCTACGAGCAGTACTTC. The encoded protein is CASSEEAGVSFSYEQYF.

This rearrangement joins TRBV28 to TRBJ2-1; tentatively, D is TRBD2 (6 bases). Trimming took off 8 bases at V and 4 bases at J, with 21 bases between the two ends. The CDR3 covers 16 residues. Germline assignment: CDR1 MDHEN and CDR2 SYDVKM. Here the CDR3 DNA reads TGTGCCAGCGCCTCAGCTTGGGGGGAGCAGTACAATGAGCAGTTCTTC. This codes for CASASAWGEQYNEQFF.

In this sample, this clone turned up a few times. The CDR3 spells CASSIQGAGANVLTF. Here the CDR3 DNA reads TGTGCCAGCAGTATACAAGGGGCTGGGGCCAACGTCCTGACTTTC. The chain carries TRBV6-1 and TRBJ2-6, with D tentatively TRBD1 (5 bases). V gave up 5 bases and J gave up 2 bases, with 10 bases separating them. Looked up from germline, CDR1 is MNHNS and CDR2 is SASEGT. The CDR3 consists of 15 residues.

The J gene is TRBJ1-4, the V gene TRBV4-3, with D hard to call. Per germline, CDR1 LGHNA and CDR2 YSLEER. Trimming removed 5 bases at V and 7 bases at J, with 20 bases between. The CDR3 is 16 amino acids. DNA for the CDR3: TGCGCCAGCAGCTTCGCGAGGGCCGGACGGGGTGAAAAACTGTTTTTT. Translation: CASSFARAGRGEKLFF.

The V gene is TRBV7-2, the J gene TRBJ1-2; a weak D match, TRBD1 (6 bases). The V end was cut by 8 bases, the J end by 2 bases, with 15 bases between. Germline CDR1 and CDR2: SGHTA and FQGNSA. The CDR3 covers 14 residues. The CDR3 DNA follows: TGTGCCAGCGGCGGGCAGGGGAAAAACTATGGCTACACCTTC. As protein: CASGGQGKNYGYTF.

The V gene is TRBV2, the J gene TRBJ1-5; 7 bases fit TRBD1. The junction had 6 bases not matched to a gene; V was cut back by 6 bases and J by 4 bases. Looked up from germline, CDR1 is SNHLY and CDR2 is FYNNEI. The CDR3 covers 14 residues. The CDR3: CASRTGQMNQPQHF. CDR3 sequence (DNA): TGTGCCAGCAGGACGGGACAGATGAATCAGCCCCAGCATTTT.

The chain recombines TRBV7-8 with TRBJ2-5, with TRBD2 matching 14 bases. The J call is uncertain, as TRBJ2-7 better fits the DNA end. The CDR3 loop spans 17 amino acids. From germline, CDR1 is SGHVS and CDR2 FQNEAQ. The CDR3 DNA reads TGTGCCAGCAGCTTAGCCGGGACTAGCGGGGGAACCTACGAGCAGTACTTC. It encodes CASSLAGTSGGTYEQYF.

This clone has only one observation. The rearrangement joins TRBV7-6 to TRBJ1-1; D gene unclear. With 2 bases removed from V and 2 bases from J, the gap between germline ends came to 6 bases. Germline V lookup: CDR1 SGHVS, CDR2 FNYEAQ. The CDR3 consists of 13 residues. As DNA, the CDR3 is TGTGCCAGCAGCTTAACAATTAACACTGAAGCTTTCTTT. Amino acid sequence: CASSLTINTEAFF.

This clone showed up just a few times. The V gene is TRBV25-1, the J gene TRBJ2-1; 9 bases agree with TRBD1. The CDR3 has 17 residues. Germline loops: CDR1 MGHDK, CDR2 SYGVNS. Trimming at V came to 2 bases and at J to 5 bases, leaving 10 bases not matched to a gene. The CDR3 region has the DNA TGTGCCAGCAGTGAAAGGGGACAGGGTGTTAGTCACAATGAGCAGTTCTTC. This encodes CASSERGQGVSHNEQFF.

The V and J genes are TRBV28 and TRBJ2-7, with 8 bases aligning to TRBD2. Germline CDR1 reads MDHEN; CDR2 reads SYDVKM. Germline trimming cut 7 bases from V and 3 bases from J; bases unmatched to any gene: 8. The CDR3 loop spans 14 amino acids. CDR3 coding DNA: TGTGCCAGCATCACCGGGGGGGGAGTCTACGAGCAGTACTTC. The encoded protein is CASITGGGVYEQYF.

This sequence joins TRBV5-1 and TRBJ2-7; tentative D call: TRBD1 (5 bases). The V gene lost 0 bases and the J gene lost 3 bases, with 19 bases spanning the gap. Germline CDR1 is SGHRS and CDR2 is YFSETQ. The CDR3 extends over 17 amino acids. The CDR3 loop is CASSLAASWGTLYEQYF. CDR3 nucleotides: TGCGCCAGCAGCTTGGCCGCAAGTTGGGGCACCCTCTACGAGCAGTACTTC.

The chain uses TRBV28 and TRBJ1-5; D possibly corresponds to TRBD1 (5 bases). From germline, CDR1 is MDHEN and CDR2 SYDVKM. The CDR3 sequence is 17 residues long. Trimming shortened V by 6 bases and J by 2 bases, and 20 bases separated the two germline ends. The CDR3, as DNA: TGTGCCAGCAGCGAACACGGCGGGGGTCGGGGCAATCAGCCCCAGCATTTT. Translated: CASSEHGGGRGNQPQHF.

This rearrangement joins TRBV5-1 to TRBJ2-3, with D perhaps TRBD2 (5 bases). The CDR3 loop spans 14 amino acids. Germline V CDR1 and CDR2: SGHRS, YFSETQ. The V and J ends lost 4 bases and 5 bases respectively, with 14 bases between them. The CDR3 sequence: CASSPTGRGDTQYF. In DNA, the CDR3 is TGCGCCAGCAGCCCAACCGGACGGGGAGATACGCAGTATTTT.

CDR3 in DNA: TGTGCCAGCAGCCTCCCAGCCGGGACTAGCGGGGGTGAAAGCTCCTACGAGCAGTACTTC. It encodes CASSLPAGTSGGESSYEQYF. The chain employs TRBV7-8 and TRBJ2-7; 14 positions agree with TRBD2. The length of the CDR3 is 20 residues. The germline V gene has CDR1 SGHVS and CDR2 FQNEAQ. V trimming: 5 bases; J trimming: 0 bases; junction bases outside the gene matches: 15.

This clone came up a few times. V usage is TRBV5-6 and J usage is TRBJ2-7; D is possibly TRBD1 (5 bases). The CDR3 totals 15 residues. V was clipped by 0 bases and J by 3 bases, with 13 bases between them. The germline V gene has CDR1 SGHDT and CDR2 YYEEEE. CDR3 amino acids: CASSLEGRAGYEQYF. The DNA for the CDR3 is TGTGCCAGCAGCTTGGAGGGCAGGGCTGGCTACGAGCAGTACTTC.

This clone appeared many times. The V and J genes are TRBV12-2 and TRBJ2-7; the DNA was not compared with TRBD2, the D call given in the table. TRBV12-2 is classified as a pseudogene. The CDR3 extends over 19 amino acids. The CDR3 reads CASRLIWASGGPSSYEQYF. CDR3 sequence (DNA): TGTGCAAGTCGCTTAATTTGGGCTAGCGGGGGCCCTAGCTCCTACGAGCAGTACTTC.

V and J are TRBV4-1 and TRBJ2-7; 7 nucleotides agree with TRBD2. The V gene's germline CDR1 is MGHRA and CDR2 YSYEKL. V lost 3 bases and J lost 0; bases outside the gene matches: 2. This CDR3 has 14 amino acids. The CDR3 spells CASSHGGGSYEQYF. In nucleotides, the CDR3 is TGCGCCAGCAGCCATGGGGGGGGCTCCTACGAGCAGTACTTC.

Points on this clone: Additional DNA sequences in this sample encode the identical CDR3. The chain joins TRBV7-9 to TRBJ1-6; 7 positions agree with TRBD1. CDR3 length: 15 amino acids. V gave up 4 bases and J gave up 5 bases; unmatched junction bases: 5. CDR1 is SEHNR and CDR2 is FQNEAQ in the germline V gene (reference sequence). CDR3 DNA sequence: TGTGCCAGCAGCTCCCGGGACAGCGATAATTCACCCCTCCACTTT. Its translation: CASSSRDSDNSPLHF.